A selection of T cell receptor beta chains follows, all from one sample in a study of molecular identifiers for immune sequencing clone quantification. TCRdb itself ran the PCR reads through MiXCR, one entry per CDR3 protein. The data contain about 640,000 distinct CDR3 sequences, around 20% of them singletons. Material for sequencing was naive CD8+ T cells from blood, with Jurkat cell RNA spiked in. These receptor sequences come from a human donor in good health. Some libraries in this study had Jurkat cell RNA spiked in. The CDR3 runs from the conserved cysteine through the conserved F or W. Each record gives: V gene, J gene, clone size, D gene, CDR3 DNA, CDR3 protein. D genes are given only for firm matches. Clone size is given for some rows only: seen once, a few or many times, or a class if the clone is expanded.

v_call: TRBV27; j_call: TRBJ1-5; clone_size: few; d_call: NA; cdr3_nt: TGTGCCAGCAGTCCTCTCCTGGGTCAAAATCAGCCCCAGCATTTT; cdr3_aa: CASSPLLGQNQPQHF
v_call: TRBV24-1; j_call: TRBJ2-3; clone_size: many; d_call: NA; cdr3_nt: TGTGCCACCAGTGACAATCGGGAGATGCGAGATACGCAGTATTTT; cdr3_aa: CATSDNREMRDTQYF
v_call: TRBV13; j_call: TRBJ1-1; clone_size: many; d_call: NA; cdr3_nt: TGTGCCAGCAGCTCTCGGGCGCCAGGAATGAACACTGAAGCTTTCTTT; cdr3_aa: CASSSRAPGMNTEAFF
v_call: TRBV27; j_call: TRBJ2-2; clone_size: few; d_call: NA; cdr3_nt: TGTGCCAGCAGTTTCCTCGGCGGCGAGGACACCGGGGAGCTGTTTTTT; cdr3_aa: CASSFLGGEDTGELFF
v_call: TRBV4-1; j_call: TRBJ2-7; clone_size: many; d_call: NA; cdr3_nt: TGCGCCAGCAGCCAAGTCCCGACATCTTCCCCCAGCGAGCAGTACTTC; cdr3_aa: CASSQVPTSSPSEQYF
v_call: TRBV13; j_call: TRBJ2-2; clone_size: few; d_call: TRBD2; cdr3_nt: TGTGCCAGCGTAATGGGAGGGTCCACCGGGGAGCTGTTTTTT; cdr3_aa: CASVMGGSTGELFF
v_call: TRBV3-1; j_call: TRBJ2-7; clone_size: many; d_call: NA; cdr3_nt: TGTGCCAGCAGCCAAGTCAGGGCTGGGGAGCAGTACTTC; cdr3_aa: CASSQVRAGEQYF
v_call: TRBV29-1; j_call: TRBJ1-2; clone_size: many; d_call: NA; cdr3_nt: TGCAGCGTTGAACGTTATGGCTACACCTTC; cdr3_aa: CSVERYGYTF
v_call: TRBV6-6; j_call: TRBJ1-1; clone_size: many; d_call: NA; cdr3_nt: TGTGCCAGCAGTTACCCAGACGGGAGGGGGGGAACTGAAGCTTTCTTT; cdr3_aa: CASSYPDGRGGTEAFF
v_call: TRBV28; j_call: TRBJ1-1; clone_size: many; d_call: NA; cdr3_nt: TGTGCCAGCAGTTTATCGTGGAGAATGAACACTGAAGCTTTCTTT; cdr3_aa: CASSLSWRMNTEAFF
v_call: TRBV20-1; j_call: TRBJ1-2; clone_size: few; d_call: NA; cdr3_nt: TGCAGTGCAACACAGGACATCTATGGCTACACCTTC; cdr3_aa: CSATQDIYGYTF
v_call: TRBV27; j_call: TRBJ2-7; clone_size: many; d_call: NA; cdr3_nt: TGTGCCAGCAGTTATAGGGCTACCTACGAGCAGTACTTC; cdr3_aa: CASSYRATYEQYF
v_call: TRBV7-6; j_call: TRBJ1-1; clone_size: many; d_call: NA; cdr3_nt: TGTGCCAGCAGCTACAGCATGAACACTGAAGCTTTCTTT; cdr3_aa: CASSYSMNTEAFF
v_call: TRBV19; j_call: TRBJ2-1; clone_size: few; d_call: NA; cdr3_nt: TGTGCCAGTAGGGACCGTTACTCTCTCAGGTCCAATGAGCAGTTCTTC; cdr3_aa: CASRDRYSLRSNEQFF
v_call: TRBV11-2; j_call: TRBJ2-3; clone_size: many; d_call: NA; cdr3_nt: TGTGCCAGCAGCTTAACAGGTCTGGACACAGATACGCAGTATTTT; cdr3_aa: CASSLTGLDTDTQYF
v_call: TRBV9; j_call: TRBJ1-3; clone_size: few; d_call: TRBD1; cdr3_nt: TGTGCCAGCAGCGTGGGACAGTCCTCTGGAAACACCATATATTTT; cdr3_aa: CASSVGQSSGNTIYF
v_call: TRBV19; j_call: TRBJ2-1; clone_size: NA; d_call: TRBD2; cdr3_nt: TGTGCCAGTAGTATAAATAGCGGGGTGAATGAGCAGTTCTTC; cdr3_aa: CASSINSGVNEQFF
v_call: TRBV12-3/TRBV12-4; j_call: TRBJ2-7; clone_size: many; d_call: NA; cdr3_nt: TGTGCCAGCAGAGACAGTCAGGCGAGCTACGAGCAGTACTTC; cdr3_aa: CASRDSQASYEQYF
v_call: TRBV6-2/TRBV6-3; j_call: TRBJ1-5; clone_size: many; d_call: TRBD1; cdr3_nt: TGTGCCAGCAGTAAGGGACAGAAATATAGCAATCAGCCCCAGCATTTT; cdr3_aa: CASSKGQKYSNQPQHF
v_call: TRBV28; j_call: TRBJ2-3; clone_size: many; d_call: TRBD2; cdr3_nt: TGTGCCAGCAGTCTCGTAGCGGGAGGGCCTTCAGATACGCAGTATTTT; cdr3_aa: CASSLVAGGPSDTQYF
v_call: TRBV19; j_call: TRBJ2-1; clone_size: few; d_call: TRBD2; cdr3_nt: TGTGCCAGTAGTCAACTAGCGGGGGTATACAATGAGCAGTTCTTC; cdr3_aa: CASSQLAGVYNEQFF
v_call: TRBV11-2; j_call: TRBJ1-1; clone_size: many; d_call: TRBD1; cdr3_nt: TGTGCCAGCAGCCCAGGGACAGGGGGCCCAAACGCTTTCTTT; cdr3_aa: CASSPGTGGPNAFF
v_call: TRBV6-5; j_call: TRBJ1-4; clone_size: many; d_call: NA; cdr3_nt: TGTGCCAGCAGTAACTTCCTCGGCGATAATGAAAAACTGTTTTTT; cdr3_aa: CASSNFLGDNEKLFF
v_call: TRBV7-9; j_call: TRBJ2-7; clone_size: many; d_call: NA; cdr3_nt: TGCGCCAGCAGCTTGGGAGCTTACTACGAGCAGTACTTC; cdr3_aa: CASSLGAYYEQYF
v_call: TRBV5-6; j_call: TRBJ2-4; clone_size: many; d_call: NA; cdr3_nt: TGTGCCAGCAGCTTGTATGTGGTGTTTGGCAAAAACATTCAGTACTTC; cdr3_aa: CASSLYVVFGKNIQYF
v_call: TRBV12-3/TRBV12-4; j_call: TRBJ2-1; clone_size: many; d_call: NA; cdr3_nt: TGTGCCAGCAGTTATGGGTTCGGGGAGAAGTTCTTC; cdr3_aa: CASSYGFGEKFF
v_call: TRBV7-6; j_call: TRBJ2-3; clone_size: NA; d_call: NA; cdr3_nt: TGTGCCAGCAGCTTAGTGGGCGGGGCCACAGATCCGCAGTATTTT; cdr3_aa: CASSLVGGATDPQYF
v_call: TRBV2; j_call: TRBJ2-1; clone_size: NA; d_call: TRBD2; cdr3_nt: TGTGCCAGCAGTGAAAGGACTAGCGGACCCTACAATGAGCAGCTCTTC; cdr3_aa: CASSERTSGPYNEQLF
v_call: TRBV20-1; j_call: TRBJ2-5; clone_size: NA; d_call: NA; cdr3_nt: TGCAGTGCTAGCGGGCCCACAGGAGAGACCCAGTACTTC; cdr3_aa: CSASGPTGETQYF
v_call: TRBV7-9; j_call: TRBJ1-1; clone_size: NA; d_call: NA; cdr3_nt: TGTGCCAGCAGCGGACCGGGGACAAACACTGAAGCTTTCTTT; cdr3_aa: CASSGPGTNTEAFF
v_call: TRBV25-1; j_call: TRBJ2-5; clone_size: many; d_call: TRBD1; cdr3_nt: TGTGCCAGCAGTCTCATACCGGGACAGGGCACAGAGACCCAGTACTTC; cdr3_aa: CASSLIPGQGTETQYF
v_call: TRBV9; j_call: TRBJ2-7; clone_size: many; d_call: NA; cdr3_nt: TGTGCCAGCAGCGTAGGAGGAACGGGAGCCCTAGGGGAGCAGTACTTC; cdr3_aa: CASSVGGTGALGEQYF
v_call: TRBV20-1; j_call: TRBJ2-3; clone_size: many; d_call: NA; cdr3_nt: TGCAGTGCTAGTTTTCCAGGTCGTAGCACAGATACGCAGTATTTT; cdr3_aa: CSASFPGRSTDTQYF
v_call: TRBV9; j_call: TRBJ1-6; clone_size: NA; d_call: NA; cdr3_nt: TGTGCCAGCAGCGTAGAGGCGGAAGTTAGTTCACCCCTCCACTTT; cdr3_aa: CASSVEAEVSSPLHF
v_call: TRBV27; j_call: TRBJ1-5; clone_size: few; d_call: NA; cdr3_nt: TGTGCCAGCGGACAACCCAGCAGCCAGCATTTT; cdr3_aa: CASGQPSSQHF
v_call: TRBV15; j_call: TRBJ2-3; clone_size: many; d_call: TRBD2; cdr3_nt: TGTGCCACCAGCAGAGATATGGCTAGCGGGCTCACAGATACGCAGTATTTT; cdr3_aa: CATSRDMASGLTDTQYF
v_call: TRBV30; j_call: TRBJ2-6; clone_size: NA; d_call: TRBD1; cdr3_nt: TGTGCCTGGAACCCTGGGGGACAGGTTAACTCTGGGGCCAACGTCCTGACTTTC; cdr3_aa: CAWNPGGQVNSGANVLTF
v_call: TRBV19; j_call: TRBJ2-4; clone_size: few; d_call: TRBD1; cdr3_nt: TGTGCCAGTAGTATCGTTGGGGTACAGGGGGCGACCAAAAACATTCAGTACTTC; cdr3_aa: CASSIVGVQGATKNIQYF
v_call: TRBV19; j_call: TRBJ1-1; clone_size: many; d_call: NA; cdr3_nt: TGTGCCAGTAGTATCCCCAGCCTGAACACTGAAGCTTTCTTT; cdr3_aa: CASSIPSLNTEAFF
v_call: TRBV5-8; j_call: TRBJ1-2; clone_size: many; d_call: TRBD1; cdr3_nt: TGTGCCAGCAGCCTACGGACAGGCTCTGGCTACACCTTC; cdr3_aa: CASSLRTGSGYTF
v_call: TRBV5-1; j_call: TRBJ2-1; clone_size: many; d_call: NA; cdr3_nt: TGCGCCAGCAGCTTTGACAGTGCGGGGCCTTACAATGAGCAGTTCTTC; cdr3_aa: CASSFDSAGPYNEQFF
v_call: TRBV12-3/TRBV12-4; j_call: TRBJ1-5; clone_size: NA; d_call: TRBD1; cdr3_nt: TGTGCCAGCAGTTTGGGACAGGGCATTCATCCCCAGCACTTT; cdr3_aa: CASSLGQGIHPQHF
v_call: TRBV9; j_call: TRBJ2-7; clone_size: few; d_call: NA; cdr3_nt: TGTGCCAGCAGCGGAGATGACACGGTCAACTACGAGCAGTACTTC; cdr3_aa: CASSGDDTVNYEQYF
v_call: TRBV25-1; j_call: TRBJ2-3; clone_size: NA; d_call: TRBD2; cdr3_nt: TGTGCCAGCAGTGAAGGACTAGCTGCAGATACGCGGTATTTT; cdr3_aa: CASSEGLAADTRYF
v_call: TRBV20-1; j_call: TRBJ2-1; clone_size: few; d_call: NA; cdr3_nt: TGCAGTGCTAGAGATCTTAGGGACAATGAGCAGTTCTTC; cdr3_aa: CSARDLRDNEQFF